The clone carrying this T cell receptor (beta chain) was seen a handful of times. Its antigen is unknown. The sample comes from a study of shared clonotypes between healthy human individuals. The wider study: Researchers assigned three CD4 naive, three CD4 memory, two CD8 naive and one CD8 memory plate to each donor.

The CDR3 consists of 12 residues. Germline-derived CDR1 and CDR2 are SNHLY and FYNNEI. Trimming pared 5 bases from V and 4 bases from J, leaving 6 bases between. Findings of the study overall: Sequencing depth was predicted to influence how clonotypes are shared among donors.

The assay was run at deep level. The method was immunoSEQ multiplex PCR; TCRdb's version includes in-frame clones alone and lacks a portion of them. The table includes around 1,100,000 clones, about 80% detected once. The TCR originated in a young man in good health. Some clones in this sample may be carry-over from other donors' samples. Sequenced material: memory CD4+ T cells from PBMCs. As for subset: CD45RA-negative fraction. The chain combines TRBV2 with TRBJ1-5; D is ambiguous. CDR3 sequence reads: CASSRDNQPQHF. For the CDR3, the DNA is TGTGCCAGCAGTCGCGATAATCAGCCCCAGCATTTT.